One and the same sample provided the 2 T cell receptor beta chains below, sequenced in a study of T cells in tuberculosis. Generated by immunoSEQ multiplex PCR, the TCRdb table keeps only in-frame clones and is missing some. The sample has tens of thousands of clones, nearly 95% seen once. The sample consisted of PBMCs. These receptors all stem from a donor aged 10-35 years with latent tuberculosis or without tuberculosis infection.

The chain links TRBV10-3 to TRBJ1-2, with D possibly matching TRBD1 (5 bases). The V gene lost 10 bases and the J gene lost 4 bases, with 25 bases spanning the gap. Germline-derived CDR1 and CDR2 are ENHRY and SYGVKD. This CDR3 comprises 16 residues. CDR3 sequence reads: CATHQHNEQELYGYTF. For the CDR3, the DNA is TGTGCCACCCACCAACATAACGAACAGGAGCTCTATGGCTACACCTTC.

The chain employs TRBV9 and TRBJ1-5; 10 nucleotides match TRBD1. CDR1 is SGDLS and CDR2 is YYNGEE in the germline V gene. Trimming removed 0 bases from V and 1 base from J; junction bases left unmatched: 7. This CDR3 contains 18 residues. Written as DNA, the CDR3 is TGTGCCAGCAGCGTAGATAGGGACAGGGGACCGAGCAATCAGCCCCAGCATTTT. Encoded protein: CASSVDRDRGPSNQPQHF.